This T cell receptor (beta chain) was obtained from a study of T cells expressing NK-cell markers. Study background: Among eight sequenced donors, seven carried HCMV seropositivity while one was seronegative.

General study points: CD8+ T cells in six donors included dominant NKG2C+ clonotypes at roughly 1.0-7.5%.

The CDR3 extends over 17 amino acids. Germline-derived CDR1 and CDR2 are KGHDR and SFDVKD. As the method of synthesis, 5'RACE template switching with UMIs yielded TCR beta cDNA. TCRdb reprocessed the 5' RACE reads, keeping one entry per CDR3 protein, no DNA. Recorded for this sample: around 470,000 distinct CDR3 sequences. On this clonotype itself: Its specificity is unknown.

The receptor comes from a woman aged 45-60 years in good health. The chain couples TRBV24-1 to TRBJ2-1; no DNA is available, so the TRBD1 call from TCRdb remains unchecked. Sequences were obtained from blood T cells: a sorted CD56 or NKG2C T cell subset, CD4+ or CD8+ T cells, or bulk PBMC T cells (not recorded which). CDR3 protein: CATSDTGRQGSYNEQFF.